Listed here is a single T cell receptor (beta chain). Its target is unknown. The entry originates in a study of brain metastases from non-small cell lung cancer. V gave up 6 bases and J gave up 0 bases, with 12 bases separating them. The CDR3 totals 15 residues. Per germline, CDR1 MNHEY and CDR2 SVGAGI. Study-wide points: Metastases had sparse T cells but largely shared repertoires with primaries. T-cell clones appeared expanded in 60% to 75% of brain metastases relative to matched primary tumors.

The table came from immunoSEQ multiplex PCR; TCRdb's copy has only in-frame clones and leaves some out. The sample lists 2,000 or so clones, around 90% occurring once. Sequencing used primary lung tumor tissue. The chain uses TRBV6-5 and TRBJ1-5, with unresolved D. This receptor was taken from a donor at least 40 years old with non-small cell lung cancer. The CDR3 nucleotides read TGTGCCAGCAGATCCCCGATGGGTAGCAATCAGCCCCAGCATTTT. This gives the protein CASRSPMGSNQPQHF.